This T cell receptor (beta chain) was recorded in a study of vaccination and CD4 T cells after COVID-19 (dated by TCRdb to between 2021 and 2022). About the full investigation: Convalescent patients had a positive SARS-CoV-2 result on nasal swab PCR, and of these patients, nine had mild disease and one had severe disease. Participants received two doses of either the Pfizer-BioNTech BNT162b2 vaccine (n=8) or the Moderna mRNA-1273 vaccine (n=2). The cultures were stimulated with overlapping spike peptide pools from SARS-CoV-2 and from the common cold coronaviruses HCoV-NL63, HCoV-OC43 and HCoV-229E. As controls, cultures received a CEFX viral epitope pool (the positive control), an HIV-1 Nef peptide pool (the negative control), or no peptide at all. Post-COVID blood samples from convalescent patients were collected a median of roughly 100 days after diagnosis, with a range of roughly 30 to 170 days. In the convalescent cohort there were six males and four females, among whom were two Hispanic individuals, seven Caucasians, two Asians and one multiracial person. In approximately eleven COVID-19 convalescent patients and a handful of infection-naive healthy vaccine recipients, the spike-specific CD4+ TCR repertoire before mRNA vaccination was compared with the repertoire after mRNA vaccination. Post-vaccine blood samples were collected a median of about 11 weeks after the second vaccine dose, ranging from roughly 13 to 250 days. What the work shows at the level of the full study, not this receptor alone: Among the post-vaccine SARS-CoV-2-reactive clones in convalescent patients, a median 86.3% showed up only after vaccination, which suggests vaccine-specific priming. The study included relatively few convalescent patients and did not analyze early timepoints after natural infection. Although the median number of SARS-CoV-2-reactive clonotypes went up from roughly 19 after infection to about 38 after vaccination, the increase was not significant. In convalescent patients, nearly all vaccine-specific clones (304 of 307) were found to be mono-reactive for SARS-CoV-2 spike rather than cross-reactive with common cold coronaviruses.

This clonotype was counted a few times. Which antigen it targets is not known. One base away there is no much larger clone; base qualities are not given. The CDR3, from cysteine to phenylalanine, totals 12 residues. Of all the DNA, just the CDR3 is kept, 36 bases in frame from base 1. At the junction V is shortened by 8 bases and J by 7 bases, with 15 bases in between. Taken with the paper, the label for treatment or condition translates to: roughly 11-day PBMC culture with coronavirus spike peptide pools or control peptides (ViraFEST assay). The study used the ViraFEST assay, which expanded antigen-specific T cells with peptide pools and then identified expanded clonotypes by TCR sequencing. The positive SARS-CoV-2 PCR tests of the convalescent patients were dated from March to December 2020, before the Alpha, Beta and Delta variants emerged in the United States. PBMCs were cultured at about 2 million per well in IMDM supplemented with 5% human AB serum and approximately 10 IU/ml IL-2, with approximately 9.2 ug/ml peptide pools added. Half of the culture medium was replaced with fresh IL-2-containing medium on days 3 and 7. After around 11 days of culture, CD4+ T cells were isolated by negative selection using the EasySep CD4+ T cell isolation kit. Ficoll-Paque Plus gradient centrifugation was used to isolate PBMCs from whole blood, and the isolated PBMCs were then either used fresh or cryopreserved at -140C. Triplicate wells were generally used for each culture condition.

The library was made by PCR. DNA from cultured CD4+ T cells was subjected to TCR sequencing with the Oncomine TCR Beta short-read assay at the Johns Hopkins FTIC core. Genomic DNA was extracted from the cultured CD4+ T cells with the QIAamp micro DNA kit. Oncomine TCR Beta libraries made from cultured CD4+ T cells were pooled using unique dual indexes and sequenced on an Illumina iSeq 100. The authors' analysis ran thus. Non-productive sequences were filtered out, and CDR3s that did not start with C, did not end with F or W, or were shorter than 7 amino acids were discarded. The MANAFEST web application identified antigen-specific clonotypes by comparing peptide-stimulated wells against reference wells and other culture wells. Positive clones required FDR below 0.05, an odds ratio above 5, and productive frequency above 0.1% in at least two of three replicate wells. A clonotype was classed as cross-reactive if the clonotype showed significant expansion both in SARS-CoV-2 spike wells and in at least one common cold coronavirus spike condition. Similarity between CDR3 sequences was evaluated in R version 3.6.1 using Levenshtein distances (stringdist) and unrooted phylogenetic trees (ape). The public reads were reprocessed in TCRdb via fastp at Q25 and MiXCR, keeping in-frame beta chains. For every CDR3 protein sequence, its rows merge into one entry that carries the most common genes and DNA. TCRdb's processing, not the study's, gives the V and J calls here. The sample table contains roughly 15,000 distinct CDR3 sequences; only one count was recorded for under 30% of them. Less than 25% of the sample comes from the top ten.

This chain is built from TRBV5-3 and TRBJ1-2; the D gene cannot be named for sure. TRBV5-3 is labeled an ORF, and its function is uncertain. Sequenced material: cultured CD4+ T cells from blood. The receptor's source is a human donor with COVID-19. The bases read TGTGCCAGCCCAACAGTACCGTCTGGCTACACCTTC. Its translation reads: CASPTVPSGYTF.